What follows are 2 T cell receptor beta chains derived from one specimen sequenced in a study of blood T cell repertoires in COVID-19. Clones were sequenced by immunoSEQ multiplex PCR, and TCRdb holds only the in-frame ones, with some missing. The table lists about 280,000 clones, around nine tenths of them singletons. Sequenced: peripheral blood. These receptors originate from a woman aged 40-49 years who had recovered from COVID-19.

The chain carries TRBV7-8 and TRBJ1-5; 7 bases match TRBD1. The CDR3 totals 15 residues. Trimming removed 5 bases from V and 3 bases from J; junction bases left unmatched: 7. Germline V gene data show CDR1 as SGHVS and CDR2 as FQNEAQ. The CDR3 reads CASSPGTATNQPQHF. For the CDR3, the DNA is TGTGCCAGCAGCCCAGGGACAGCGACCAATCAGCCCCAGCATTTT.

The J gene is TRBJ2-1, the V gene TRBV5-4, with D perhaps TRBD1 (5 bases). V lost 0 bases to trimming and J lost 6 bases, with 16 bases between them. The CDR3 is 16 amino acids. The germline V gene encodes CDR1 SGHNT and CDR2 YYREEE (reference sequence). Here the CDR3 reads CASSLGQSVISNEQFF. CDR3 coding DNA: TGTGCCAGCAGCTTGGGACAGTCGGTGATCTCCAATGAGCAGTTCTTC.